The 30 T cell receptor beta chains listed next were all sequenced from one sample in a study of T cells in Graves' hyperthyroidism and ophthalmopathy. Amplification of TCR beta CDR3 regions was performed using RNA transcripts as template. Primed by the HTBI set, a first-round RT-PCR was run on the TCR CDR3. One entry per CDR3 protein, called by TCRdb with MiXCR from the multiplex PCR reads. The sample yields roughly 740,000 distinct CDR3 sequences, 15% to 20% seen once. Sequencing input: blood. Every receptor here comes from a man aged 18 to 30 with Graves' hyperthyroidism.

This clonotype was counted a few times. This chain links TRBV20-1 with TRBJ2-1, with 11 bases aligning to TRBD2. The CDR3 has 16 residues. V lost 0 bases, J lost 7 bases, and 8 bases stayed unmatched. CDR1 is DFQATT and CDR2 is SNEGSKA in the germline V gene (reference sequence). The CDR3 nucleotides read TGCAGTGCTAGAGATCTCGGTACTAGCGGGAGTAATGAGCAGTTCTTC. Amino acids: CSARDLGTSGSNEQFF.

This clonotype was counted at least ten times. This rearrangement joins TRBV3-1 to TRBJ1-3; TRBD1 aligns across 9 bases. The CDR3 runs 15 residues. Trimming removed 5 bases from V and 4 bases from J; junction bases left unmatched: 6. CDR1 is LGHDT, CDR2 YNNKEL, per germline (reference sequence). The CDR3 spells CASSYTGGGGNTIYF. In DNA form, the CDR3 reads TGTGCCAGCAGCTATACAGGGGGCGGCGGAAACACCATATATTTT.

The chain joins TRBV10-3 to TRBJ2-1; D ambiguous. The germline V gene has CDR1 ENHRY and CDR2 SYGVKD. V dropped 0 bases and J dropped 3 bases, with 9 bases sitting between them. The CDR3 extends over 15 amino acids. This CDR3 reads CAISESTEYYNEQFF. The CDR3 region has the DNA TGTGCCATCAGTGAGTCGACTGAATACTACAATGAGCAGTTCTTC.

This clonotype was detected a few times. The V and J genes are TRBV13 and TRBJ1-5; D is unresolved. Germline CDR1 PRHDT, CDR2 FYEKMQ (reference sequence). The CDR3 covers 15 residues. The V end lost 2 bases, the J end lost 2 bases, and 10 bases lay between the germline ends. CDR3 nucleotides: TGTGCCAGCAGCTTATCACAAACGGGCAATCAGCCCCAGCATTTT. Protein product: CASSLSQTGNQPQHF.

The chain combines TRBV5-5 with TRBJ1-3; D is ambiguous. The CDR3 runs 16 residues. Trimming removed 7 bases at V and 2 bases at J, with 19 bases between. The germline V gene has CDR1 SGHKS and CDR2 YYEKEE (reference sequence). As DNA, the CDR3 is TGTGCCAGCCGAGATGGGTGGGCTACTACTGGAAACACCATATATTTT. Its translation is CASRDGWATTGNTIYF. The variable domain in full, with the rest retrieved from reference TRBV5-5 and TRBJ1-3, is DAGVTQSPTHLIKTRGQQVTLRCSPISGHKSVSWYQQVLGQGPQFIFQYYEKEERGRGNFPDRFSARQFPNYSSELNVNALLLGDSALYLCASRDGWATTGNTIYFGEGSWLTVV.

Here the CDR3 reads CASSLSQGGPTGELFF. DNA of the CDR3: TGTGCCAGCAGCTTATCCCAGGGTGGGCCCACCGGGGAGCTGTTTTTT. The chain combines TRBV7-9 with TRBJ2-2; TRBD1 is a possible D gene (5 bases). CDR1 is SEHNR, CDR2 FQNEAQ, per germline (reference sequence). V gave up 2 bases and J gave up 4 bases, with 14 bases separating them. The CDR3 has 16 residues.

This clonotype has only a few counts. The rearrangement links TRBV28 to TRBJ2-5; D call uncertain. Trimming shortened V by 10 bases and J by 3 bases, and 12 bases separated the two germline ends. This CDR3 spans 12 amino acids. The germline V gene encodes CDR1 MDHEN and CDR2 SYDVKM. CDR3 DNA sequence: TGTGCCACCCTCCGTTTTAAAGAGACCCAGTACTTC. Protein: CATLRFKETQYF.

The rearrangement links TRBV3-1 to TRBJ1-5; 9 nucleotides match TRBD1. The junction had 7 bases not matched to a gene; V was cut back by 4 bases and J by 6 bases. Per germline, CDR1 LGHDT and CDR2 YNNKEL (reference sequence). The CDR3 is 15 residues long. CDR3 sequence: CASSRGQGWSQPQHF. The CDR3 region has the DNA TGTGCCAGCAGCCGGGGACAGGGATGGAGTCAGCCCCAGCATTTT.

This clonotype was observed many times. This chain joins TRBV6-1 and TRBJ1-4; tentative D call: TRBD1 (6 bases). Trimming took off 5 bases at V and 0 bases at J, with 13 bases between the two ends. The germline V gene encodes CDR1 MNHNS and CDR2 SASEGT. The CDR3 is 16 amino acids. CDR3 residues: CASSLRTVTTNEKLFF. CDR3 bases: TGTGCCAGCAGTCTTAGGACAGTAACAACTAATGAAAAACTGTTTTTT.

This clonotype was seen a handful of times. The gene calls are TRBV9 and TRBJ2-1, with no clear D. With 2 bases removed from V and 0 bases from J, the gap between germline ends came to 12 bases. This CDR3 is built from 16 residues. Looked up from germline, CDR1 is SGDLS and CDR2 is YYNGEE. CDR3 DNA sequence: TGTGCCAGCAGCGTGAGTGGGCCCAGCTCCTACAATGAGCAGTTCTTC. It specifies CASSVSGPSSYNEQFF.

Comments on this clonotype: One end of the junction varies from germline; a read error may be responsible. This rearrangement joins TRBV12-3 or TRBV12-4 to TRBJ2-6, with D possibly matching TRBD1 (5 bases). The CDR3 consists of 17 residues. CDR3 sequence: CASSPSVRISGANILTF. The CDR3 coding sequence is TGTGCCAGCAGTCCCTCAGTGAGGATCTCTGGGGCCAACATCCTGACTTTC.

This clonotype was counted between two and nine times. The CDR3: CSAERVVNEQYF. The CDR3 DNA reads TGCAGTGCCGAAAGGGTGGTGAACGAGCAGTACTTC. This chain joins TRBV20-1 and TRBJ2-7; D ambiguous. With 6 bases removed from V and 5 bases from J, the gap between germline ends came to 14 bases. The CDR3 covers 12 residues. The germline CDR1 and CDR2 sequences are DFQATT and SNEGSKA (reference sequence).

In its sample, this clonotype was seen a few times. V is TRBV4-1 and J is TRBJ1-4; the D gene is possibly TRBD1 (5 bases). The ends were cut back, 6 bases at V and 2 bases at J, with 25 bases in the middle. CDR3 size: 19 residues. The germline gives CDR1 MGHRA, CDR2 YSYEKL. Written as DNA, the CDR3 is TGCGCCAGCAGTGCTAAAGAAGGGACGGGACGACGGACTAATGAAAAACTGTTTTTT. Its protein is CASSAKEGTGRRTNEKLFF.

This clonotype has ten or more counts. CDR3 region: CASRKTTDNEQFF. Written as DNA, the CDR3 is TGTGCCAGCAGAAAAACTACGGACAATGAGCAGTTCTTC. The chain couples TRBV6-1 to TRBJ2-1, with D unclear. The CDR3 extends over 13 amino acids. Trimming took off 6 bases at V and 5 bases at J, with 11 bases between the two ends. In germline, CDR1 is MNHNS, CDR2 SASEGT.

There are many counts of this clonotype. This chain connects TRBV20-1 to TRBJ1-1, with TRBD1 matching 7 bases. Germline CDR1 is DFQATT and CDR2 is SNEGSKA (reference sequence). V lost 3 bases, J lost 6 bases, and 10 bases stayed unmatched. This CDR3 region has 14 residues. CDR3 loop: CSARSRDSLSEAFF. Written as DNA, the CDR3 is TGCAGTGCTAGGTCCCGGGACAGCTTGTCTGAAGCTTTCTTT.

The V gene is TRBV6-1, the J gene TRBJ1-2, with TRBD1 matching over 7 bases. After removal of 0 bases from V and 8 bases from J, the junction contained 3 bases not matched to a gene. The CDR3 has 13 amino acids. The germline V gene encodes CDR1 MNHNS and CDR2 SASEGT. CDR3 amino acids: CASSEAGQEGYTF. The DNA of the CDR3 is TGTGCCAGCAGTGAAGCCGGACAGGAGGGCTACACCTTC.

This clonotype was found many times. The V gene is TRBV18, the J gene TRBJ2-1; D ambiguous. The CDR3 extends over 14 amino acids. Trimming stripped 2 bases from V and 4 bases from J, with 9 bases between. Germline V gives CDR1 KGHSH, CDR2 LQKENI. CDR3 bases: TGTGCCAGCTCACCAACTCCTAGTTACAATGAGCAGTTCTTC. Its protein is CASSPTPSYNEQFF.

The rearrangement uses TRBV12-3 or TRBV12-4 and TRBJ2-1; 8 nucleotides agree with TRBD2. Germline trimming cut 3 bases from V and 8 bases from J; bases unmatched to any gene: 6. There are 14 residues in the CDR3. The CDR3 nucleotides read TGTGCCAGCAGTTTCGCGGGAGGAAAGGATGAGCAGTTCTTC. Translated: CASSFAGGKDEQFF.

The gene calls are TRBV27 and TRBJ2-3; possibly TRBD1 or TRBD2 for D (5 bases each). This CDR3 region has 15 residues. Trimming left V 2 bases short and J 3 bases short, with 12 bases between. Germline values: CDR1 MNHEY, CDR2 SMNVEV (reference sequence). The CDR3 region is CASSLEGIITDTQYF. The CDR3 DNA is TGTGCCAGCAGTTTAGAGGGGATAATTACAGATACGCAGTATTTT.

This clonotype has ten or more counts. The rearrangement joins TRBV6-2 or TRBV6-3 to TRBJ1-5, with D possibly being TRBD1 (6 bases). The V gene's germline CDR1 is MNHEY and CDR2 SVGEGT. Trimming removed 5 bases from V and 3 bases from J, with 11 bases in between. This CDR3 spans 14 amino acids. As DNA, the CDR3 is TGTGCCAGCAGTCTAGGACAGATCAATCAGCCCCAGCATTTT. Its protein is CASSLGQINQPQHF.

This clonotype was counted many times. The genes are TRBV18 and TRBJ2-1; 8 positions agree with TRBD2. The V and J ends lost 6 bases and 4 bases, in that order; junction bases with no gene match: 11. CDR1 and CDR2 from the germline V gene are KGHSH and LQKENI. CDR3 length equals 16 residues. CDR3 residues: CASSFTSREGYNEQFF. In DNA, the CDR3 is TGTGCCAGCTCCTTCACCAGTCGGGAGGGATACAATGAGCAGTTCTTC.

This clonotype was recorded many times. The chain has TRBV28 and TRBJ1-1; no clear D gene. The V and J ends lost 5 bases and 4 bases respectively, with 5 bases between them. The CDR3 has 11 residues. CDR1 is MDHEN and CDR2 is SYDVKM in the germline V gene. The chain's CDR3 is CASSPFTEAFF. The CDR3 nucleotides are TGTGCCAGCAGTCCTTTCACTGAAGCTTTCTTT.

In its sample, this clonotype was seen a few times. V is TRBV15 and J is TRBJ1-6; D is ambiguous. This CDR3 is built from 15 residues. CDR1 and CDR2 from the germline V gene are LNHNV and YYDKDF (reference sequence). V was shortened by 1 base and J by 7 bases, with 11 bases between the two germline ends. In DNA, the CDR3 is TGTGCCACCAGCAGAGCTGTGAGCGGGAATTCACCCCTCCACTTT. This encodes CATSRAVSGNSPLHF.

This chain joins TRBV28 and TRBJ1-5; D unresolved. This CDR3 has 16 residues. Germline CDR1 is MDHEN and CDR2 is SYDVKM. Trimming shortened V by 3 bases and J by 1 base, and 13 bases separated the two germline ends. The CDR3 region has the DNA TGTGCCAGCAGTTTCCGACGATCAGTCAGCAATCAGCCCCAGCATTTT. This codes for CASSFRRSVSNQPQHF. Complete variable domain (other parts from reference TRBV28 and TRBJ1-5): DVKVTQSSRYLVKRTGEKVFLECVQDMDHENMFWYRQDPGLGLRLIYFSYDVKMKEKGDIPEGYSVSREKKERFSLILESASTNQTSMYLCASSFRRSVSNQPQHFGDGTRLSIL.

This chain's CDR3 is CASSLAGQRWETQYF. CDR3 in DNA: TGCGCCAGCAGCTTGGCCGGACAGCGATGGGAGACCCAGTACTTC. The chain joins TRBV5-1 to TRBJ2-5; the D gene is possibly TRBD1 (6 bases). V was clipped by 0 bases and J by 5 bases, with 14 bases between them. Germline V gene sequence: CDR1 SGHRS, CDR2 YFSETQ. CDR3 size: 15 residues.

This clonotype was seen repeatedly, ten times or more. V gene TRBV12-3 or TRBV12-4 combines with J gene TRBJ2-3; 13 bases agree with TRBD2. The CDR3 has 14 amino acids. Trimming at V came to 6 bases and at J to 8 bases, leaving 5 bases not matched to a gene. CDR3 sequence: CASSLLAGGVTQYF. The CDR3 DNA follows: TGTGCCAGCAGCCTACTAGCGGGAGGGGTTACGCAGTATTTT.

The J gene is TRBJ2-5, the V gene TRBV15; 13 positions match TRBD2. CDR1 and CDR2 (germline): LNHNV, YYDKDF (reference sequence). V lost 1 base and J lost 5; bases outside the gene matches: 4. This CDR3 has 16 amino acids. The CDR3: CATSRAGLAGVETQYF. In DNA form, the CDR3 reads TGTGCCACCAGCAGAGCTGGACTAGCGGGAGTGGAGACCCAGTACTTC.

At least ten counts were recorded for this clonotype. The chain couples TRBV20-1 to TRBJ2-1; 10 nucleotides align to TRBD2. The CDR3 is 18 residues long. The germline gives CDR1 DFQATT, CDR2 SNEGSKA (reference sequence). V lost 0 bases, J lost 1 base, and 9 bases stayed unmatched. The CDR3: CSARDRASGSGSYNEQFF. CDR3 nucleotides: TGCAGTGCTAGAGATAGGGCTAGCGGGAGTGGATCCTACAATGAGCAGTTCTTC.

In its sample, this clonotype was seen many times. The chain combines TRBV6-2 or TRBV6-3 with TRBJ2-7; D gene ambiguous. Germline CDR1 reads MNHEY; CDR2 reads SVGEGT. V was shortened by 6 bases and J by 3 bases, with 15 bases between the two germline ends. This CDR3 spans 14 amino acids. CDR3 bases: TGTGCCAGCAGCCCTCGGGTGATGAACTACGAGCAGTACTTC. Translating gives CASSPRVMNYEQYF.

As to this clonotype: Mismatch with germline at one junction end may stem from a read error. The J gene is TRBJ1-4, the V gene TRBV28, with D uncertain. This CDR3 is 15 amino acids long. Per the germline V gene, CDR1 is MDHEN and CDR2 is SYDVKM. CDR3 sequence: CAGSLISLGNEKLFF. The CDR3, as DNA: TGTGCCGGCAGTTTAATTTCCCTGGGAAATGAAAAACTGTTTTTT.